The 26 T cell receptor beta chains given below trace back to one sample, sequenced in a study of blood T cell repertoires in COVID-19. Method: immunoSEQ multiplex PCR; TCRdb's copy keeps in-frame clones and lacks some. The sample consists of roughly 310,000 clones, roughly 90% of them appearing once. Sequencing used peripheral blood. These receptors were collected from a woman between 50 and 59 years old with active or convalescent COVID-19.

V usage is TRBV5-6 and J usage is TRBJ1-1; 7 nucleotides match TRBD1. Germline V gene lookup returns CDR1 SGHDT and CDR2 YYEEEE. V lost 1 base to trimming and J lost 5 bases; unmatched junction nucleotides: 5. This CDR3 region has 14 residues. The CDR3 region is CASSLYRGYTEAFF. For the CDR3, the DNA is TGTGCCAGCAGCTTGTACAGGGGATATACTGAAGCTTTCTTT.

The chain employs TRBV19 and TRBJ1-1, with D hard to call. The germline gives CDR1 LNHDA, CDR2 SQIVND (reference sequence). V lost 1 base to trimming and J lost 3 bases, with 12 bases between them. The CDR3 loop spans 15 amino acids. The CDR3 here is CASSIVHFIDTEAFF. In DNA form, the CDR3 reads TGTGCCAGTAGTATAGTACATTTTATCGACACTGAAGCTTTCTTT.

This chain joins TRBV30 and TRBJ1-1, with TRBD1 matching 9 bases. The CDR3 sequence is 14 residues long. Trimming cost V 4 bases and J 11 bases; bases outside gene matches: 14. Germline CDR1 reads GTSNPN; CDR2 reads SVGIG (reference sequence). CDR3 region: CAWIKGRDRADAFF. The CDR3 coding sequence is TGTGCCTGGATAAAAGGGCGGGACAGGGCGGACGCTTTCTTT. Full variable domain (remainder filled in from reference TRBV30 and TRBJ1-1): SQTIHQWPATLVQPVGSPLSLECTVEGTSNPNLYWYRQAAGRGLQLLFYSVGIGQISSEVPQNLSASRPQDRQFILSSKKLLLSDSGFYLCAWIKGRDRADAFFGQGTRLTVV.

The chain combines TRBV19 with TRBJ1-1, with D unclear. The CDR3 extends over 13 amino acids. CDR1 and CDR2 from the germline V gene are LNHDA and SQIVND (reference sequence). V was clipped by 6 bases and J by 1 base, with 9 bases between them. CDR3: CASRAGPNTEAFF. DNA of the CDR3: TGTGCCAGTAGAGCGGGCCCGAACACTGAAGCTTTCTTT.

V usage is TRBV4-3 and J usage is TRBJ2-1; D gene unclear. CDR3 length equals 13 residues. Per germline, CDR1 LGHNA and CDR2 YSLEER. Trimming stripped 0 bases from V and 7 bases from J, with 7 bases between. This CDR3 is CASSQDTGNEQFF. The CDR3 bases are TGCGCCAGCAGCCAAGATACGGGTAATGAGCAGTTCTTC.

This clone was recorded a few times. This sequence joins TRBV2 and TRBJ2-5, with D possibly being TRBD2 (5 bases). Trimming cost V 8 bases and J 0 bases, with 22 bases left between them. This CDR3 region has 17 residues. CDR1 is SNHLY and CDR2 is FYNNEI in the germline V gene. CDR3 region: CASHSRALEFYQETQYF. In DNA form, the CDR3 reads TGTGCCAGCCACTCGCGGGCCCTTGAATTTTACCAAGAGACCCAGTACTTC.

The chain employs TRBV7-3 and TRBJ2-6; TRBD2 matches 11 bases. V was clipped by 5 bases and J by 0 bases; unmatched bases: 6. Per the germline V gene, CDR1 is SGHTA and CDR2 is FQGTGA. This CDR3 is 18 amino acids long. The CDR3 protein is CASSRLAGGHSGANVLTF. In DNA, the CDR3 is TGTGCCAGCAGCCGTCTAGCGGGAGGCCACTCTGGGGCCAACGTCCTGACTTTC.

The chain links TRBV20-1 to TRBJ2-7, with D perhaps matching TRBD1 (5 bases). This CDR3 contains 10 residues. Looked up from germline, CDR1 is DFQATT and CDR2 is SNEGSKA (reference sequence). Trimming left V 5 bases short and J 6 bases short, with 8 bases between. DNA for the CDR3: TGCAGTGCTTGGACAACCGAGCAGTACTTC. This translates into CSAWTTEQYF.

This sequence joins TRBV2 and TRBJ1-2; 8 nucleotides line up with TRBD1. V lost 5 bases, J lost 8 bases, and 7 bases stayed unmatched. The CDR3 has 13 residues. Germline CDR1 reads SNHLY; CDR2 reads FYNNEI. The CDR3 protein is CASSPGGSRGYTF. In DNA form, the CDR3 reads TGTGCCAGCAGTCCAGGGGGCAGCCGGGGCTACACCTTC.

The chain is built from TRBV6-5 and TRBJ2-7, with D perhaps TRBD1 (7 bases). The CDR3 extends over 13 amino acids. With 10 bases removed from V and 6 bases from J, the gap between germline ends came to 19 bases. The germline V gene encodes CDR1 MNHEY and CDR2 SVGAGI. CDR3 loop: CATHSTGRSEQYF. The DNA for the CDR3 is TGTGCCACCCACTCGACAGGGAGGAGCGAGCAGTACTTC.

The chain couples TRBV7-3 to TRBJ2-1; D is possibly TRBD1 (5 bases). This CDR3 spans 15 amino acids. The germline V gene encodes CDR1 SGHTA and CDR2 FQGTGA. Trimming left V 5 bases short and J 2 bases short, with 13 bases between. As DNA, the CDR3 is TGTGCCAGCAGCCGCAGGGCGGTTCCCTACAATGAGCAGTTCTTC. Translating gives CASSRRAVPYNEQFF.

The V call is TRBV19, the J call TRBJ1-4; TRBD1 might be the D (5 bases). In germline, CDR1 is LNHDA, CDR2 SQIVND (reference sequence). CDR3 length equals 15 residues. Trimming shortened V by 7 bases and J by 4 bases, and 16 bases separated the two germline ends. Here the CDR3 reads CASTSWGGDNEKLFF. DNA for the CDR3: TGTGCCAGTACCTCTTGGGGAGGGGATAATGAAAAACTGTTTTTT.

Here the CDR3 reads CASSGDRSSGNTIYF. The CDR3, as DNA: TGTGCCAGCAGTGGAGACAGGAGCTCTGGAAACACCATATATTTT. The chain joins TRBV6-6 to TRBJ1-3, with D perhaps matching TRBD1 (6 bases). The CDR3 loop spans 15 amino acids. The V end lost 5 bases, the J end lost 0 bases, and 11 bases lay between the germline ends. Germline-derived CDR1 and CDR2 are MNHNY and SVGAGI (reference sequence).

V usage is TRBV7-8 and J usage is TRBJ2-3; D is possibly TRBD2 (5 bases). CDR3 length: 16 amino acids. The ends were cut back, 4 bases at V and 0 bases at J, with 14 bases in the middle. Germline V CDR1 and CDR2: SGHVS, FQNEAQ. CDR3 residues: CASSYFSGSSTDTQYF. The CDR3, as DNA: TGTGCCAGCAGCTACTTCAGCGGAAGTAGCACAGATACGCAGTATTTT.

The V and J genes are TRBV7-3 and TRBJ2-3, with 12 bases that match TRBD2. The V and J ends lost 5 bases and 6 bases, in that order; junction bases with no gene match: 3. CDR1 is SGHTA, CDR2 FQGTGA, per germline. The CDR3 sequence is 14 residues long. As DNA, the CDR3 is TGTGCCAGCAGCCCCGGACTAGCGGGGGATACGCAGTATTTT. Its protein is CASSPGLAGDTQYF.

This chain links TRBV5-4 with TRBJ2-3; 9 bases match TRBD2. Germline V lookup: CDR1 SGHNT, CDR2 YYREEE (reference sequence). The V segment lost 3 bases and the J segment 1 base; nucleotides outside the gene matches: 9. This CDR3 contains 17 residues. The CDR3, as DNA: TGTGCCAGCAGCTCAAAGCAATTAGCGGGGGGCACAGATACGCAGTATTTT. As protein: CASSSKQLAGGTDTQYF.

The chain uses TRBV10-3 and TRBJ2-3; D gene ambiguous. Germline-derived CDR1 and CDR2 are ENHRY and SYGVKD. The CDR3 contains 14 residues. Trimming pared 0 bases from V and 5 bases from J, leaving 9 bases between. This CDR3 is CAISESIRVDTQYF. The CDR3 bases are TGTGCCATCAGTGAGTCGATTCGGGTAGATACGCAGTATTTT.

This rearrangement joins TRBV5-4 to TRBJ1-1; the D gene is possibly TRBD1 (5 bases). CDR3 length equals 13 residues. Germline V gene lookup returns CDR1 SGHNT and CDR2 YYREEE (reference sequence). V was clipped by 4 bases and J by 4 bases, with 11 bases between them. In nucleotides, the CDR3 is TGTGCCAGCAGCCGCACAGGAATCACTGAAGCTTTCTTT. This codes for CASSRTGITEAFF. Using reference TRBV5-4 and TRBJ1-1 for the parts outside the CDR3, the full variable domain is ETGVTQSPTHLIKTRGQQVTLRCSSQSGHNTVSWYQQALGQGPQFIFQYYREEENGRGNFPPRFSGLQFPNYSSELNVNALELDDSALYLCASSRTGITEAFFGQGTRLTVV.

This clone was counted once. This chain uses TRBV4-3 with TRBJ2-1, with 13 bases identical to TRBD2. The junction had 6 bases not matched to a gene; V was cut back by 1 base and J by 12 bases. The germline gives CDR1 LGHNA, CDR2 YSLEER. The CDR3 is 15 amino acids. CDR3 in DNA: TGCGCCAGCAGCCAAGGGTGGGGACTAGCGGGATCGCAGTTCTTC. Translating it yields CASSQGWGLAGSQFF.

The J gene is TRBJ2-5, the V gene TRBV27, with D tentatively TRBD2 (6 bases). The CDR3 length is 14 residues. Germline V gene lookup returns CDR1 MNHEY and CDR2 SMNVEV (reference sequence). The V and J ends lost 6 bases and 1 base respectively, with 12 bases between them. CDR3 sequence (DNA): TGTGCCAGCAGCCTTGGAGGGTTCCAAGAGACCCAGTACTTC. Translation gives CASSLGGFQETQYF.

The J gene is TRBJ2-1, the V gene TRBV3-1 (or the pseudogene TRBV3-2); TRBD2 agrees at 11 bases. The V segment lost 4 bases and the J segment 14 bases; nucleotides outside the gene matches: 7. Germline V gives CDR1 LGHDT, CDR2 YNNKEL (reference sequence). There are 13 residues in the CDR3. The CDR3 protein is CASSPGTSGTKFF. The CDR3 nucleotides read TGTGCCAGCAGCCCTGGGACTAGCGGAACCAAGTTCTTC.

V and J are TRBV2 and TRBJ2-7; D is possibly TRBD1 (6 bases). The CDR3 consists of 14 residues. Germline CDR1 is SNHLY and CDR2 is FYNNEI. V lost 7 bases and J lost 1, with 14 bases in between. The DNA for the CDR3 is TGTGCCAGCAATGAGCAGGGGATTTCCTACGAGCAGTACTTC. It codes for CASNEQGISYEQYF. The whole variable domain, remainder taken from reference TRBV2 and TRBJ2-7, is EPEVTQTPSHQVTQMGQEVILRCVPISNHLYFYWYRQILGQKVEFLVSFYNNEISEKSEIFDDQFSVERPDGSNFTLKIRSTKLEDSAMYFCASNEQGISYEQYFGPGTRLTVT.

The chain carries TRBV6-2 or TRBV6-3 and TRBJ1-2; D is perhaps TRBD1 (6 bases). The CDR3 runs to 17 residues. Trimming stripped 2 bases from V and 3 bases from J, with 19 bases between. Per the germline V gene, CDR1 is MNHEY and CDR2 is SVGEGT. This chain's CDR3 is CASSYPRTGQVDYGYTF. Written as DNA, the CDR3 is TGTGCCAGCAGTTACCCCAGAACAGGGCAAGTCGACTATGGCTACACCTTC.

The V call is TRBV6-5, the J call TRBJ2-5, with TRBD2 matching over 7 bases. Germline V CDR1 and CDR2: MNHEY, SVGAGI. V lost 5 bases and J lost 3; bases outside the gene matches: 6. This CDR3 spans 14 amino acids. This CDR3 reads CASSTLRGEETQYF. The CDR3 DNA reads as TGTGCCAGCAGTACCCTCCGGGGGGAAGAGACCCAGTACTTC.

V is TRBV27 and J is TRBJ2-7; 11 bases are a match to TRBD2. This CDR3 contains 15 residues. Trimming at V came to 6 bases and at J to 3 bases, leaving 7 bases not matched to a gene. CDR1 MNHEY and CDR2 SMNVEV come from the germline V gene (reference sequence). The CDR3 loop reads CASSPLTSGSYEQYF. CDR3 bases: TGTGCCAGCAGCCCATTAACTAGCGGGAGCTACGAGCAGTACTTC.

The chain carries TRBV4-2 and TRBJ1-2, with 12 bases lining up with TRBD1. Looked up from germline, CDR1 is LGHNA and CDR2 is YNFKEQ. V was pared by 3 bases and J by 4 bases, with 15 bases of the junction left unmatched. This CDR3 contains 19 residues. In DNA form, the CDR3 reads TGTGCCAGCAGCCACCTGGGCCTCGGGACAGGGGGCGTAAGCTATGGCTACACCTTC. Its protein is CASSHLGLGTGGVSYGYTF.